This T cell receptor (beta chain) stems from a study of control samples from healthy donors and cancer patients. Germline V CDR1 and CDR2: LNHNV, YYDKDF (reference sequence). There are 15 residues in the CDR3. Trimming removed 3 bases at V and 10 bases at J, with 16 bases between. Sequenced by immunoSEQ multiplex PCR; TCRdb stores in-frame clones only, minus some. The table shows some 67,000 clones, with about 87% occurring only once. This clonotype was sampled from a woman aged 45-65 years with head and neck cancer. The specimen was PBMCs. The rearrangement uses TRBV15 and TRBJ1-6; maybe TRBD1 (5 bases). CDR3 DNA sequence: TGTGCCACCAGCAGGGTTAGGACGGGGGGATCACCCCTCCACTTT. Translating gives CATSRVRTGGSPLHF.